The source of this TCR beta chain is a study of T cell responses to AZD1222 COVID-19 vaccine. About this clone itself: Antigen unknown.

Study conclusions and caveats: The CD4 TCRs associated with vaccination extended across spike and predominated at 160-218 and 743-854. Nearly half of spike-specific TCRs reportedly target unmutated variant regions.

Assay: immunoSEQ multiplex PCR; the TCRdb copy retains only in-frame clones and omits some. Counted here are some 170,000 clones, about nine tenths occurring once; the ten biggest clones make up over 1.5%. V shed 2 bases and J shed 4 bases, with 9 bases lying between them. This CDR3 contains 13 residues. CDR1 is SGHDT and CDR2 is YYEEEE in the germline V gene. This sequence joins TRBV5-6 and TRBJ2-5; D not certain. Here the sequenced sample was peripheral blood, taken 28 days after the second AZD1222 dose. The receptor was isolated from an adult who received the AZD1222 COVID-19 vaccine. CDR3 coding DNA: TGTGCCAGCAGCTTTGCAGGCGGAGAGACCCAGTACTTC. Translated, it gives CASSFAGGETQYF.